This T cell receptor beta chain was found in a study of shared clonotypes between healthy human individuals. Study-wide context: Researchers assigned three CD4 naive, three CD4 memory, two CD8 naive and one CD8 memory plate to each donor.

Study observations and caveats: An anticipated effect of sequencing depth on clonotype sharing among donors was recognized.

Naivety among CD8 cells was defined by CD45RO negativity and positive CCR7 selection, thereby excluding terminally differentiated effector memory CD45RA+ cells. Adults of Caucasian background living in Nashville, Tennessee made up all donors. The CDR3 has 15 residues. With 11 bases removed from V and 0 bases from J, the gap between germline ends came to 16 bases. Germline CDR1 is MDHEN and CDR2 is SYDVKM. This table comes from immunoSEQ multiplex PCR, and its TCRdb copy is limited to in-frame clones, with some not included. The sample lists hundreds of thousands of clones, approximately 96% occurring once. Notes on this clone: The target antigen is unknown.

Specimen: naive CD8+ T cells sorted from blood. J is TRBJ1-4 and V is TRBV28; D remains unclear. This clonotype originated in a woman under 40 in good health. The CDR3 spells CAVLPPGSTNEKLFF. The CDR3 DNA is TGTGCCGTCCTACCTCCGGGGTCAACTAATGAAAAACTGTTTTTT.